This TCR beta chain was identified during a study of T cell responses to AZD1222 COVID-19 vaccine. The study, taken as a whole, reports: Spike was spanned by vaccine-associated CD4 TCRs, with dominance at 160-218 and 743-854. Spike-specific TCR breadth rose after two AZD1222 doses, and depth rose as well. The donor cohort was predominantly white British with a female majority, and clonal diversity may have been underestimated.

Looked up from germline, CDR1 is LNHDA and CDR2 is SQIVND (reference sequence). This CDR3 is 16 amino acids long. V was cut by 0 bases and J by 0 bases, with 9 bases left in between. TCRdb keeps only in-frame clones here, not all; method: immunoSEQ multiplex PCR. The repertoire holds some 150,000 clones, with more than 70% as singletons. In regard to this clone: Its antigen is undetermined.

The chain employs TRBV19 and TRBJ2-1, with D possibly TRBD2 on 5 matching bases. The sequencing used peripheral blood, collected on day 0 of MenACWY control vaccination. This clonotype was obtained from an adult in good health. The CDR3 DNA reads as TGTGCCAGTAGTATAGACGAGGGTAGCTCCTACAATGAGCAGTTCTTC. It encodes CASSIDEGSSYNEQFF.